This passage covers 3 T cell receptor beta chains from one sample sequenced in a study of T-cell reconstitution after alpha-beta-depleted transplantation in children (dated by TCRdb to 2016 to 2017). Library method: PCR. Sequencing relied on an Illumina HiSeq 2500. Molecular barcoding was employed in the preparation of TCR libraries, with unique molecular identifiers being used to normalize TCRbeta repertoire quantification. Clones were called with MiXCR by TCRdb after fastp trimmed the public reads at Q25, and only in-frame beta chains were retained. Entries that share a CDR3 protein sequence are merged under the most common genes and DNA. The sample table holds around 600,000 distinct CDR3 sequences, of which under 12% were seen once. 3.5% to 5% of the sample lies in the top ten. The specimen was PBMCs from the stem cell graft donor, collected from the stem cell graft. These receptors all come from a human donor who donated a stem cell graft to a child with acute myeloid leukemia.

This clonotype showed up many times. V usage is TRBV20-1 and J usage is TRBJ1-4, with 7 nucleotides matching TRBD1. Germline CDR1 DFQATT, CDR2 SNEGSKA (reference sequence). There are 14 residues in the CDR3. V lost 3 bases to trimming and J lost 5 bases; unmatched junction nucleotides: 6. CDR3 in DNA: TGCAGTGCTAGTCCGGGACAGAGAAATGAAAAACTGTTTTTT. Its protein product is CSASPGQRNEKLFF.

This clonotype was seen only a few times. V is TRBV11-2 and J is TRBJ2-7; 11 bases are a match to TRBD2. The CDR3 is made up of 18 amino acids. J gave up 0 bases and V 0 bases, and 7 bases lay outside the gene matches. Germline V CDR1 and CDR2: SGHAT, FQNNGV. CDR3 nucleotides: TGTGCCAGCAGCTTAGATATTTCGGGACTAGCGGTCTCCTACGAGCAGTACTTC. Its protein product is CASSLDISGLAVSYEQYF.

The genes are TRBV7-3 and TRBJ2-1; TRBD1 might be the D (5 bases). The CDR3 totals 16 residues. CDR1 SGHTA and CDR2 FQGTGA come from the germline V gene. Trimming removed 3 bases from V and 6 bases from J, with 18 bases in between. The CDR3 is CASSFLQGGIFNEQFF. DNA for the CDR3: TGTGCCAGCAGCTTTCTGCAGGGTGGGATTTTCAATGAGCAGTTCTTC.